A selection of T cell receptor beta chains follows, all from one sample in a study of blood T cell repertoires in COVID-19. Sequencing was performed with immunoSEQ multiplex PCR; in TCRdb, only in-frame clones are kept and a portion is missing. The table has about 360,000 clones, around 82% seen once. The sample comprised peripheral blood. These TCRs come from a man aged 25 to 40 with active or convalescent COVID-19. The CDR3 runs from the conserved cysteine through the conserved F or W. D genes are given only for firm matches. The listing skips clone size in some rows; elsewhere it reads once, few, many or a size class.

v_gene,len,d_gene,abundance,j_gene,CDR3nt,CDR3aa
TRBV4-2,13,NA,NA,TRBJ1-4,TGTGCCAGCAGCCAAGATAGCGGCACCCAACTGTTTTTT,CASSQDSGTQLFF
TRBV30,15,NA,NA,TRBJ2-1,TGTGCCTGGAGTGTCCTTAGTATATCATACAATGAGCAGTTCTTC,CAWSVLSISYNEQFF
TRBV6-1,16,NA,NA,TRBJ2-1,TGTGCCAGCAGTGAAGGTAACAGGGTTCTCTACAATGAGCAGTTCTTC,CASSEGNRVLYNEQFF
TRBV5-8,13,NA,NA,TRBJ2-1,TGTGCCAGCAGCTTGGGAGTGTTTAATGAGCAGTTCTTC,CASSLGVFNEQFF
TRBV27,14,NA,NA,TRBJ2-2,TGTGCCAGCAGTTTGGGCAGGGCCACCGGGGAGCTGTTTTTT,CASSLGRATGELFF
TRBV4-3,18,TRBD2,few,TRBJ2-1,TGCGCCAGCAGCCCCCGGGGCCCTTCTAGCGGGAGTGGGAATGAGCAGTTCTTC,CASSPRGPSSGSGNEQFF
TRBV6-5,13,NA,NA,TRBJ1-2,TGTGCCAGCACAGGGAGGGGGGGCTATGGCTACACCTTC,CASTGRGGYGYTF
TRBV7-8,15,TRBD2,NA,TRBJ2-3,TGTGCCAGCAGCCCCCAAGCGGGACTAACAGATACGCAGTATTTT,CASSPQAGLTDTQYF
TRBV20-1,11,NA,NA,TRBJ1-1,TGCAGTGTGCGGAGGTACACTGAAGCTTTCTTT,CSVRRYTEAFF
TRBV7-2,14,TRBD1,NA,TRBJ1-1,TGTGCCAGCAGCATAAGACAGGGGGCGAGGGAAGCTTTCTTT,CASSIRQGAREAFF
TRBV6-5,15,TRBD1,NA,TRBJ1-5,TGTGCCAGCAGGGACAGGACGTATAGCAATCAGCCCCAGCATTTT,CASRDRTYSNQPQHF
TRBV6-6,17,NA,NA,TRBJ1-1,TGTGCCAGCAGTCCCTTCAGGTGGGGCGTTACAAACACTGAAGCTTTCTTT,CASSPFRWGVTNTEAFF
TRBV5-1,15,TRBD2,NA,TRBJ2-2,TGCGCCAGCAGCCCACTAGCGGGGAACACCGGGGAGCTGTTTTTT,CASSPLAGNTGELFF
TRBV15,13,NA,NA,TRBJ1-4,TGTGCCACCAGCAGAGGCAGGAATGAAAAACTGTTTTTT,CATSRGRNEKLFF
TRBV6-5,16,TRBD1,NA,TRBJ1-3,TGTGCCAGCAGTTACGGGACAGGGGGCCGTTTGGACACCATATATTTT,CASSYGTGGRLDTIYF
TRBV6-6,14,TRBD1,few,TRBJ1-2,TGTGCCAGCACTGACACAGGGGGCGATGGGGGCTACACCTTC,CASTDTGGDGGYTF
TRBV11-3,14,NA,NA,TRBJ1-1,TGTGCCAGCAGCCGGTTCTCCATGAACACTGAAGCTTTCTTT,CASSRFSMNTEAFF
TRBV20-1,14,TRBD2,NA,TRBJ2-3,TGCAGTGCTAGTGTCGCGGGAGAGGCAGATACGCAGTATTTT,CSASVAGEADTQYF